This section outlines one TCR beta chain sequence together with its context. The CDR3 has 14 residues. The V gene lost 6 bases and the J gene lost 1 base, with 12 bases spanning the gap. Germline loops: CDR1 SNHLY, CDR2 FYNNEI. The data are from a study of blood T cell repertoires in COVID-19. Turning to the study itself: The United States, Italy and Spain were the sources of the acute and convalescent COVID-19 samples. Sample material is recorded as cDNA or gDNA derived from T cells, B-cell-depleted T cells, or PBMCs.

Methods used by the authors: Reference gene primer amplification gave estimated nucleated cell counts. Sequenced by immunoSEQ multiplex PCR; TCRdb stores in-frame clones only, minus some. That table is the source of V, J and clone size, and D and trimming were worked out from the DNA. Among 200,000 to 250,000 clones, 70% to 90% were seen once, and the ten largest hold 4% to 4.5%. The receptor was derived from a man aged 50-59 years with acute or convalescent COVID-19. The sequenced material came from peripheral blood. The J gene is TRBJ2-5, the V gene TRBV2; tentative D call: TRBD1 (5 bases). The CDR3, as DNA: TGTGCCAGCAGAGGGGCCTCTCCCCAAGAGACCCAGTACTTC. It specifies CASRGASPQETQYF.